These 24 T cell receptor beta chains were sequenced from one sample in a study of CXCR3-negative and CXCR3-positive naive CD8 T cells. Notes on the study in general: TRB CDR3s of CXCR3-positive naive cells were more hydrophobic than those of CXCR3-negative naive cells.

The libraries of TRB cDNA were prepared using 5' RACE with UMI labels. TCRdb reprocessed the 5' RACE reads, keeping one entry per CDR3 protein, no DNA. This repertoire comprises about 98,000 distinct CDR3 sequences; its ten largest clones make up about 0.8%. No antigen has been assigned to these receptors. Sequencing used naive CXCR3+ CD8+ T cells from blood. Sample subset: CD45RO-CCR7+CD27+CD95- naive CD8+ T cells expressing CXCR3 (TNR3+). Source of these receptors: a human donor in good health. Some clones in this sample may be carry-over from other donors' samples.

The genes are TRBV19 and TRBJ1-5; lacking DNA, the TRBD1 call made by TCRdb goes unchecked. The CDR3 extends over 14 amino acids. Germline V gives CDR1 LNHDA, CDR2 SQIVND (reference sequence). The CDR3 spells CASSIRTGNQPQHF.

The chain carries TRBV7-7 and TRBJ2-4; there is no DNA to check the TCRdb D call of TRBD2. This CDR3 contains 17 residues. CDR1 is SSHAT and CDR2 is FNYEAQ in the germline V gene (reference sequence). The CDR3 loop reads CASSQTGTRGSENIQYF.

The gene calls are TRBV28 and TRBJ2-2. CDR1 and CDR2 (germline): MDHEN, SYDVKM. The CDR3 runs 12 residues. The CDR3 region is CASSEPRGELFF.

The chain recombines TRBV5-1 with TRBJ1-1; as DNA is missing, the TRBD1 call by TCRdb cannot be tested. In germline, CDR1 is SGHRS, CDR2 YFSETQ. The CDR3 loop spans 19 amino acids. This CDR3 is CASSFLGGVMTGGKTEAFF. The variable domain in full, completed from reference TRBV5-1 and TRBJ1-1, reads KAGVTQTPRYLIKTRGQQVTLSCSPISGHRSVSWYQQTPGQGLQFLFEYFSETQRNKGNFPGRFSGRQFSNSRSEMNVSTLELGDSALYLCASSFLGGVMTGGKTEAFFGQGTRLTVV.

The rearrangement joins TRBV11-2 to TRBJ2-1; TCRdb names TRBD1, which stays unverified in the absence of DNA. CDR3 length equals 14 residues. CDR1 and CDR2 (germline): SGHAT, FQNNGV. CDR3 sequence reads: CASSLDGWDPEQFF.

The rearrangement uses TRBV11-3 and TRBJ2-3; TCRdb names TRBD2, which stays unverified in the absence of DNA. This CDR3 is 17 amino acids long. Germline V CDR1 and CDR2: SGHNT, YENEEA. CDR3 in amino acids: CASSLGTSGGLTDTQYF.

The genes are TRBV21-1 and TRBJ1-1. TRBV21-1 is a pseudogene segment. This CDR3 contains 13 residues. CDR3: CASSKIEETEAFF.

This CDR3 reads CSVQGLAGGRETQYF. This chain connects TRBV29-1 to TRBJ2-5; TCRdb's D call of TRBD2 is untestable without DNA. The CDR3 contains 15 residues. CDR1 SQVTM and CDR2 ANQGSEA come from the germline V gene.

This chain links TRBV12-3 or TRBV12-4 with TRBJ2-1. This CDR3 has 14 amino acids. The CDR3 spells CASAPRGLHNEQFF.

The genes are TRBV7-6 and TRBJ1-1. This CDR3 is 15 amino acids long. Germline values: CDR1 SGHVS, CDR2 FNYEAQ. The CDR3 protein is CASSRPLGPSSEAFF. Using reference TRBV7-6 and TRBJ1-1 for the parts outside the CDR3, the full variable domain is GAGVSQSPRYKVTKRGQDVALRCDPISGHVSLYWYRQALGQGPEFLTYFNYEAQQDKSGLPNDRFSAERPEGSISTLTIQRTEQRDSAMYRCASSRPLGPSSEAFFGQGTRLTVV.

The chain has TRBV7-9 and TRBJ2-5; TCRdb lists TRBD1, though no DNA is available to test this call. The V gene's germline CDR1 is SEHNR and CDR2 FQNEAQ (reference sequence). This CDR3 has 14 residues. The chain's CDR3 is CASSLVGARETQYF.

This sequence joins TRBV30 and TRBJ1-3. Germline V CDR1 and CDR2: GTSNPN, SVGIG (reference sequence). The CDR3 has 13 amino acids. The CDR3 spells CAWSLALGNTIYF.

The chain joins TRBV27 to TRBJ1-1. The CDR3 spans 15 residues. The germline CDR1 and CDR2 sequences are MNHEY and SMNVEV (reference sequence). The CDR3 protein is CASSSSPYGNTEAFF.

V and J are TRBV15 and TRBJ2-2; TCRdb's D call, TRBD1, is unchecked because there is no DNA. The CDR3 runs to 15 residues. Germline CDR1 reads LNHNV; CDR2 reads YYDKDF (reference sequence). CDR3 protein: CATSRDRDLTGELFF.

The genes are TRBV12-3 or TRBV12-4 and TRBJ1-4; TCRdb selects TRBD1, and the lack of DNA leaves this call unchecked. This CDR3 has 18 residues. This chain's CDR3 is CASSHSTHTGPTNEKLFF.

The V call is TRBV6-2 or TRBV6-3, the J call TRBJ2-3; TCRdb's D call of TRBD2 is untestable without DNA. CDR3 size: 14 residues. CDR1 and CDR2 from the germline V gene are MNHEY and SVGEGT. This chain's CDR3 is CASSWTSVADTQYF.

The genes are TRBV7-3 and TRBJ1-1; the D call from TCRdb, TRBD1, cannot be confirmed without DNA. There are 15 residues in the CDR3. Germline CDR1 is SGHTA and CDR2 is FQGTGA. CDR3 amino acids: CASSLNIGGATEAFF.

The chain joins TRBV28 to TRBJ1-2; the TRBD1 assignment by TCRdb is unverifiable without DNA. CDR1 is MDHEN and CDR2 is SYDVKM in the germline V gene. The CDR3 covers 14 residues. CDR3 residues: CASSLVPGNYGYTF.

The chain links TRBV7-9 to TRBJ2-7; there is no DNA to check the TCRdb D call of TRBD2. Germline V gene sequence: CDR1 SEHNR, CDR2 FQNEAQ (reference sequence). The CDR3 covers 15 residues. CDR3 sequence reads: CASSPEVRPSYEQYF.

This chain joins TRBV20-1 and TRBJ2-7. CDR3 size: 14 residues. Looked up from germline, CDR1 is DFQATT and CDR2 is SNEGSKA (reference sequence). The CDR3 loop reads CSARWAPSSYEQYF.

The V and J genes are TRBV19 and TRBJ2-6; the D call from TCRdb, TRBD1, cannot be confirmed without DNA. Germline V CDR1 and CDR2: LNHDA, SQIVND (reference sequence). The length of the CDR3 is 17 residues. CDR3 amino acids: CASSIAGGFSGANVLTF.

V usage is TRBV28 and J usage is TRBJ2-3; TCRdb designates TRBD1, a call that cannot be tested without DNA. This CDR3 has 17 amino acids. CDR1 is MDHEN and CDR2 is SYDVKM in the germline V gene. This chain's CDR3 is CASSLLLGGGSTDTQYF.

The rearrangement uses TRBV4-2 and TRBJ2-1; as DNA is missing, the TRBD1 call by TCRdb cannot be tested. The CDR3 covers 16 residues. The germline V gene has CDR1 LGHNA and CDR2 YNFKEQ. This chain's CDR3 is CASSQEETGGYNEQFF.

The chain couples TRBV11-1 to TRBJ1-2; TCRdb lists TRBD1, though no DNA is available to test this call. The CDR3 is made up of 13 amino acids. CDR1 is SGHAT, CDR2 FQDESV, per germline (reference sequence). The CDR3 here is CASNPGTGKGYTF.